This TCR beta chain was retrieved from a study of blood T cell repertoires in COVID-19. The overall study: Samples of COVID-19 (acute and convalescent) were obtained from the United States, Italy and Spain.

Produced via immunoSEQ multiplex PCR; TCRdb's table is partial and in-frame only. The table includes 210,000 or so clones, roughly nine tenths detected once. Germline loops: CDR1 SGHTA, CDR2 FQGTGA. This CDR3 has 13 amino acids. Trimming left V 1 base short and J 4 bases short, with 7 bases between. The chain carries TRBV7-3 and TRBJ2-5; D possibly corresponds to TRBD1 (6 bases). Sequencing used peripheral blood. This receptor was obtained from a woman between 50 and 59 years old with acute or convalescent COVID-19. The CDR3 nucleotides read TGTGCCAGCAGCTTAAACAGGGTAGAGACCCAGTACTTC. Its protein product is CASSLNRVETQYF.